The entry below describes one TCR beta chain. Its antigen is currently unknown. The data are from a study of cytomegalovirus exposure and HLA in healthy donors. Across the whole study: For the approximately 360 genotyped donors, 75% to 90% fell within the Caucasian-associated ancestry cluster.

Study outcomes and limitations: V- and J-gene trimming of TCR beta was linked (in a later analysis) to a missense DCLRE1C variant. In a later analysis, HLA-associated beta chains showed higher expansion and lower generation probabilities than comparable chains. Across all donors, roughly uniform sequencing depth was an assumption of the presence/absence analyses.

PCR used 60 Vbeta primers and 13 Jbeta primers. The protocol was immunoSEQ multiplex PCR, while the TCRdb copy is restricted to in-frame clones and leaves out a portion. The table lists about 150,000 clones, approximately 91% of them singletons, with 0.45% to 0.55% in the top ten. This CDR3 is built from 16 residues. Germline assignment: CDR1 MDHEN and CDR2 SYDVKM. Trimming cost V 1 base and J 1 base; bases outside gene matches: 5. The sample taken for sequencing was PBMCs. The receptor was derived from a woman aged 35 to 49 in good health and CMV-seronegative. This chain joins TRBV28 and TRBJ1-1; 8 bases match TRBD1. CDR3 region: CASSLSDGTGNTEAFF. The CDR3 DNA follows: TGTGCCAGCAGTTTATCGGATGGGACAGGGAACACTGAAGCTTTCTTT.